Presented here are 6 T cell receptor beta chains from one specimen sequenced in a study of blood T cell repertoires in COVID-19 (dated by TCRdb to 2018 to 2021). Libraries were constructed by the immunoSEQ multiplex PCR assay. TCRdb limited this immuneACCESS table to in-frame rearrangements with V and J called. A share of clones is missing; checked studies link under half to unresolved V genes, and the rest is unexplained. In this sample the table shows approximately 210,000 clones, more than 70% of which occur a single time. Together, the top ten hold about 3.9% of the sample. The specimen sequenced was peripheral blood. The receptors derive from a woman aged 80 or over with acute or convalescent COVID-19.

There are a few counts of this clone. In the same sample, other DNA sequences code for this CDR3. The chain carries TRBV19 and TRBJ1-2; possibly TRBD1 for D (5 bases). Germline V CDR1 and CDR2: LNHDA, SQIVND (reference sequence). The CDR3 is 12 residues long. The germline V and J ends were trimmed by 3 bases and 7 bases, with 9 bases remaining between them. The CDR3 spells CASSITGGGYTF. The CDR3 region has the DNA TGTGCCAGTAGTATCACCGGGGGTGGCTACACCTTC.

This sequence joins TRBV7-8 and TRBJ2-5; 7 nucleotides align to TRBD2. Germline V gene data show CDR1 as SGHVS and CDR2 as FQNEAQ. J was trimmed by 5 bases and V by 5 bases; bases with no gene match: 8. CDR3 length: 14 residues. The DNA for the CDR3 is TGTGCCAGCAGCGGCCCCGGGGGAGGGGAGACCCAGTACTTC. Amino acid sequence: CASSGPGGGETQYF.

This clone has more than one count but fewer than ten. The V gene is TRBV4-1, the J gene TRBJ1-2; 8 bases are shared with TRBD1. Germline CDR1 and CDR2: MGHRA and YSYEKL. This CDR3 contains 14 residues. V shed 1 base, J shed 4 bases, and the junction held 2 bases outside the gene matches. CDR3 sequence (DNA): TGCGCCAGCAGCCAAGGACAGGGGCCCTATGGCTACACCTTC. Translating it yields CASSQGQGPYGYTF.

This chain joins TRBV4-2 and TRBJ1-1, with D possibly being TRBD1 (6 bases). This CDR3 spans 15 amino acids. Germline CDR1 is LGHNA and CDR2 is YNFKEQ. V dropped 0 bases and J dropped 2 bases, with 10 bases sitting between them. CDR3 in DNA: TGTGCCAGCAGCCAAGAGAGGACAGTTAACACTGAAGCTTTCTTT. Amino acids: CASSQERTVNTEAFF.

The genes are TRBV27 and TRBJ1-4; 7 nucleotides align to TRBD1. The CDR3 runs 13 residues. Germline CDR1 and CDR2: MNHEY and SMNVEV (reference sequence). V lost 9 bases, J lost 8 bases, and 9 bases stayed unmatched. Written as DNA, the CDR3 is TGTGCCAGTGGTCGAGACAGGGCCGAAAAACTGTTTTTT. Translated, it gives CASGRDRAEKLFF.

J is TRBJ2-1 and V is TRBV27; possibly TRBD1 for D (6 bases). Germline CDR1 reads MNHEY; CDR2 reads SMNVEV (reference sequence). V was clipped by 4 bases and J by 4 bases, with 14 bases between them. The CDR3 has 15 residues. Written as DNA, the CDR3 is TGTGCCAGCAGTTCGGCCGGACAGCCTTACAATGAGCAGTTCTTC. This codes for CASSSAGQPYNEQFF.